Listed here is a single T cell receptor beta chain. Seattle patient enrollment occurred during active infection, with longitudinal follow-up thereafter. The data belong to a study of blood T cell repertoires in COVID-19. Study-wide background: Some COVID-19 samples were acute and others convalescent; all came from the United States, Italy and Spain. Sample material is recorded as cDNA or gDNA derived from T cells, B-cell-depleted T cells, or PBMCs.

The authors' processing: Amplification with reference gene primers provided the estimates of nucleated cell counts. Some clones are missing from TCRdb's copy, which holds only in-frame ones; the method was immunoSEQ multiplex PCR. The D gene and trimming were derived from the DNA, and the V and J assignments and clone size from that table. The sample lists about 87,000 clones; roughly 88% were seen once. With 1 base removed from V and 1 base from J, the gap between germline ends came to 4 bases. Germline assignment: CDR1 LGHDT and CDR2 YNNKEL (reference sequence). The CDR3 is 13 residues long. Sequenced material: peripheral blood. The gene calls are TRBV3-1 (or the pseudogene TRBV3-2) and TRBJ1-2; no clear D. This TCR derives from a woman aged 80 or over with COVID-19, enrolled during active disease. The CDR3 loop is CASSQVGNYGYTF. In nucleotides, the CDR3 is TGTGCCAGCAGCCAAGTCGGTAACTATGGCTACACCTTC.